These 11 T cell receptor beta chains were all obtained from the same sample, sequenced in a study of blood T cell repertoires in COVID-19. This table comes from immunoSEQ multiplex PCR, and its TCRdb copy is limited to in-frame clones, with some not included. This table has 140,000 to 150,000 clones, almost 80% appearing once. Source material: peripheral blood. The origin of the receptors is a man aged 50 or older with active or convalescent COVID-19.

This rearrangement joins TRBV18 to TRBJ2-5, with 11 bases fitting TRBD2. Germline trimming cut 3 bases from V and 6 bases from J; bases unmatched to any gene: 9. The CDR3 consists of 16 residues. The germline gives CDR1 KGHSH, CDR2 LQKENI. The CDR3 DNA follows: TGTGCCAGCTCACCCTCACTAGCGGGAGCAATAAAGACCCAGTACTTC. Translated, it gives CASSPSLAGAIKTQYF.

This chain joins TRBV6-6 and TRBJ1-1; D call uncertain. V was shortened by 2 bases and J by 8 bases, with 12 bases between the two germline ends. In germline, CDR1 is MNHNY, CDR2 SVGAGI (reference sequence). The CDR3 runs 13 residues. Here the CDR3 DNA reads TGTGCCAGCAGTTACCTGGCAGTCAAGGAAGCTTTCTTT. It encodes CASSYLAVKEAFF.

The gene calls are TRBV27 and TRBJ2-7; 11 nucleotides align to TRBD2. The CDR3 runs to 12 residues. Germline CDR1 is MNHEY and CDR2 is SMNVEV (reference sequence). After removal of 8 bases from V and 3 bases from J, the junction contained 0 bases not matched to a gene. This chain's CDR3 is CASGTSGYEQYF. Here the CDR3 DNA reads TGTGCCAGCGGGACTAGCGGCTACGAGCAGTACTTC.

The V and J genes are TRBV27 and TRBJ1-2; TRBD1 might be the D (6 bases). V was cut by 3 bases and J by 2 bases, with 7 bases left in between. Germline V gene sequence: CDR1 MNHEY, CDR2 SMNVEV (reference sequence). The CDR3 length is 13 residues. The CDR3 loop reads CASSFTGNYGYTF. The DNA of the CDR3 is TGTGCCAGCAGTTTTACAGGGAACTATGGCTACACCTTC.

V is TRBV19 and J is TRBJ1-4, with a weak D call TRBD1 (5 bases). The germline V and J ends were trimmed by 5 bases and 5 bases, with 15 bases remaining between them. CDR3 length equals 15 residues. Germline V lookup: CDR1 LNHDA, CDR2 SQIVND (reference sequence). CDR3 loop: CASSSWGGRNEKLFF. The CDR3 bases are TGTGCCAGTAGTTCCTGGGGGGGGAGGAATGAAAAACTGTTTTTT.

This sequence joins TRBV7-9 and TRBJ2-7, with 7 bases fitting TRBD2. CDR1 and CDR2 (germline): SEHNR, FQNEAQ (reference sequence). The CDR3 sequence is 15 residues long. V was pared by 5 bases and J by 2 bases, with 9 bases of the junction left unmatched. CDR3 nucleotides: TGTGCCAGCAGCCCGTCGGAGCGGGACCCCTACGAGCAGTACTTC. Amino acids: CASSPSERDPYEQYF.

The CDR3 nucleotides are TGTGCCAGCAGCGTTTCGGGACAAGACAATGAAAAACTGTTTTTT. It codes for CASSVSGQDNEKLFF. The chain links TRBV5-8 to TRBJ1-4, with D maybe TRBD1 (6 bases). V was pared by 4 bases and J by 5 bases, with 15 bases between. The CDR3 totals 15 residues. Germline V gene data show CDR1 as SGHTS and CDR2 as YDEGEE.

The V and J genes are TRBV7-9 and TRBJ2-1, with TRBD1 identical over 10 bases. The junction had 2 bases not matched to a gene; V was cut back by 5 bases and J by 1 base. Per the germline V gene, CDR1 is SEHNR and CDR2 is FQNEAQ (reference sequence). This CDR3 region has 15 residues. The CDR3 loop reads CASSPGQGSYNEQFF. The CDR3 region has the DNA TGTGCCAGCAGCCCGGGACAGGGGTCCTACAATGAGCAGTTCTTC.

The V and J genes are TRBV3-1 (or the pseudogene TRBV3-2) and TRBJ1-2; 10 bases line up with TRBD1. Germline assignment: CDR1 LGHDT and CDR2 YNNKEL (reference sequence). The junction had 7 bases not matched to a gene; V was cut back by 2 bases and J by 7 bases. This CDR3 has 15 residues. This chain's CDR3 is CASSQTLGQGSGYTF. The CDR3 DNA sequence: TGTGCCAGCAGCCAAACTTTGGGACAGGGGAGTGGCTACACCTTC.

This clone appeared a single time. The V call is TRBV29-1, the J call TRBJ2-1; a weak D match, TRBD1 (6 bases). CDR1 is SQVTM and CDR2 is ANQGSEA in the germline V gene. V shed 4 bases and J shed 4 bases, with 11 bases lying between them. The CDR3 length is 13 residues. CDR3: CSVGRDTYNEQFF. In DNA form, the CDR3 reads TGCAGCGTTGGCCGGGACACGTACAATGAGCAGTTCTTC.

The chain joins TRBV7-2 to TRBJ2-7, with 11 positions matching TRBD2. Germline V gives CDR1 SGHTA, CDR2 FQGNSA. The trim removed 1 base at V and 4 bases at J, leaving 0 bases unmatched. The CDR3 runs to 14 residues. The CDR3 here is CASSLVAGGYEQYF. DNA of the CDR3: TGTGCCAGCAGCTTAGTAGCGGGAGGGTACGAGCAGTACTTC.